This TCR beta chain was identified in a study of identical twins (dated by TCRdb to between 2015 and 2016). As for the study more broadly: The study deep-sequenced TCR alpha and beta repertoires from monozygotic twins, unrelated adults of various ages and cord blood to test whether fetal clonotypes persist. Replicate twin experiments were performed at different times using different library preparation protocols to rule out contamination.

This clonotype appeared a few times. Its antigen specificity is not known. No quality values exist for individual bases; no much larger clone is one base distant. From cysteine to phenylalanine, the CDR3 is 15 amino acids long. Of the read, only the CDR3 DNA is kept; its 45 bases are in frame from base 1. Deletion took 5 bases off V and 3 bases off J, with a span of 15 bases between the germline ends. Reading the germline V gene gives CDR1 SGHTA and CDR2 FQGNSA. Here is what the overall study found, with its caveats: Abundant cord blood beta clonotypes carried fewer insertions; young adult naive repertoires showed a weaker similar trend, while memory repertoires showed none. Compared with coincidental sharing between unrelated individuals, out-of-frame TCR alpha sequences shared between twins showed an excess of sequences with low generation probability. Because the same donors could not be followed over many years, the conclusions depended on cross-sectional statistical analysis. Zero-insertion analyses could be partly confounded by invariant T cells such as MAIT and iNKT, although diverse VJ usage argued against such confounding for most clonotypes. In monozygotic twins, recombination models systematically underestimated out-of-frame TCR alpha sharing, but the models matched the sharing seen between unrelated individuals. In beta out-of-frame sequences, excess twin sharing was weaker, because having fewer shared sequences lowered the signal-to-noise ratio.

Only healthy Caucasian donors were included. Receptor libraries were prepared by 5' RACE. Instrument on record: Illumina HiSeq 2000. Template switching added a universal primer binding site, and the final cDNA carried a unique molecular identifier that allowed TCR cDNA molecules to be counted accurately. Specific primers in the conserved constant-segment region were used to synthesize first-strand cDNA for TCR alpha and beta chains. To control for contamination, every cDNA library was double barcoded, receiving both a SMART-Mk sample barcode and Illumina barcodes. TruSeq adapter sequences, together with Illumina sample barcodes, were added in two successive PCR steps. The Illumina HiSeq platform was used with custom primers to sequence TCR alpha and beta cDNA libraries. From the authors' description of their analysis: MiGEC processed the raw reads to extract unique molecular identifiers, while MiXCR was used to determine the CDR3 positions. Recombination models were inferred per individual with the repgenHMM and IGoR tools using an EM algorithm. The analysis of shared clonotypes was done with the tcR package in R, with sharing normalized by the product of cloneset sizes. To study raw recombination without the effects of thymic and clonal selection, out-of-frame nonproductive sequences were analyzed. TCRdb's own reprocessing of the public reads used fastp at Q25 and MiXCR and kept productive beta chains. Each CDR3 protein gets just one entry, which takes the most common genes and DNA from the rows behind it. In this record, the V and J calls reflect TCRdb's handling and not the investigators' own analysis. The table for this sample lists 1,800,000 or so distinct CDR3 sequences; 25% to 35% of them were counted only once. Clones ranked in the top ten supply about 0.27% of the sample.

This sequence originates from a newborn girl in good health. The sequence is built from TRBV7-2 and TRBJ2-3; the D region possibly corresponds to TRBD2 (5 bases align). The sample taken for sequencing was cord blood. The nucleotide sequence reads TGTGCCAGCAGCCCCAGCGGAAGTATGACAGATACGCAGTATTTT. It encodes CASSPSGSMTDTQYF.